The sequence of this T cell receptor beta chain was determined in a study of response to subunit inactivated influenza vaccine. TCRdb re-called the RT-PCR reads through MiXCR, storing one row per CDR3 protein. This sample has just under 550,000 distinct CDR3 sequences, with under 30% found just once. This clonotype was observed a handful of times. No antigen is known for it. Study-wide results and caveats: The authors put forward the suggestion that each seasonal influenza vaccination may bring in only a limited number of new T cells.

Deletions cut 3 bases from V and 3 bases from J, with 6 bases between. Germline assignment: CDR1 MNHNY and CDR2 SVGAGI (reference sequence). CDR3 size: 12 residues. The sample was also linked to a second study, of T cells expressing NK-cell markers. As that study records: The TCR beta cDNA came from 5'RACE template switching with UMIs. Several experiments employed an anti-gamma-delta TCR antibody to confine sorting to alpha-beta TCR T cells. The contribution of dominant NKG2C+ clonotypes to CD8+ T cells in about six donors was about 1.0-7.0%. In several donors, these clonotypes also led the CD3+CD56-NKG2C+ fraction.

The chain uses TRBV6-6 and TRBJ2-7; D gene ambiguous. This TCR was sampled from a man in his fifties who received an inactivated influenza vaccine. The specimen was CD4+ T cells sorted from PBMCs, collected about 12 days after vaccination. CDR3 DNA sequence: TGTGCCAGCAGTTATCACGGCTACGAGCAGTACTTC. Translating it yields CASSYHGYEQYF.